These 16 T cell receptor beta chains share one sample of origin, sequenced in a study of T cell responses to AZD1222 COVID-19 vaccine. The data were produced by immunoSEQ multiplex PCR, yet TCRdb's version contains in-frame clones alone and is incomplete. The sample contains about 110,000 clones, 70% to 90% of which appear only once. The material sequenced was peripheral blood, taken on day 0 of AZD1222 vaccination. The origin of the receptors is an adult in good health.

The chain combines TRBV5-1 with TRBJ1-2, with a possible D match to TRBD1 (5 bases). The V end was cut by 1 base, the J end by 8 bases, with 12 bases between. From germline, CDR1 is SGHRS and CDR2 YFSETQ. This CDR3 has 13 residues. The chain's CDR3 is CASSLRGHDGYTF. CDR3 in DNA: TGCGCCAGCAGCTTGCGAGGACACGACGGCTACACCTTC.

The chain carries TRBV19 and TRBJ2-7; 10 nucleotides agree with TRBD1. With V trimmed by 2 bases and J by 6 bases, 10 bases remained unmatched. The length of the CDR3 is 16 residues. In germline, CDR1 is LNHDA, CDR2 SQIVND (reference sequence). CDR3 residues: CASSIRRGTGVGEQYF. The CDR3 DNA reads as TGTGCCAGTAGTATAAGGCGGGGGACAGGGGTCGGCGAGCAGTACTTC.

The chain couples TRBV9 to TRBJ1-6, with TRBD1 identical over 8 bases. Germline lookup yields CDR1 SGDLS and CDR2 YYNGEE. V dropped 4 bases and J dropped 9; count of bases not matched to a gene: 6. This CDR3 spans 14 amino acids. CDR3 DNA sequence: TGTGCCAGCAGCCTAATGGACAGGGCTTCACCCCTCCACTTT. This encodes CASSLMDRASPLHF.

This chain uses TRBV10-3 with TRBJ2-7; 7 bases are a match to TRBD1. Germline V lookup: CDR1 ENHRY, CDR2 SYGVKD. CDR3 length: 17 residues. Germline trimming cut 0 bases from V and 5 bases from J; bases unmatched to any gene: 13. CDR3 coding DNA: TGTGCCATCAGTGAGTCCCTCCCGACAGGGACACGGGACGAGCAGTACTTC. Protein sequence: CAISESLPTGTRDEQYF.

The V call is TRBV6-5, the J call TRBJ2-2; TRBD1 aligns across 7 bases. Germline CDR1 MNHEY, CDR2 SVGAGI. The CDR3 has 15 amino acids. V was pared by 7 bases and J by 1 base, with 6 bases of the junction left unmatched. The CDR3 sequence: CASTPDRRNTGELFF. The CDR3 nucleotides read TGTGCCAGCACTCCGGACAGGCGGAACACCGGGGAGCTGTTTTTT.

The chain uses TRBV18 and TRBJ1-2; 8 positions match TRBD1. The ends lost 0 bases at V and 4 bases at J; junction bases unmatched: 4. The germline CDR1 and CDR2 sequences are KGHSH and LQKENI. The CDR3 has 15 amino acids. CDR3 loop: CASSPPGQEGYGYTF. CDR3 nucleotide sequence: TGTGCCAGCTCACCACCGGGACAGGAGGGCTATGGCTACACCTTC.

The rearrangement joins TRBV23-1 to TRBJ2-4, with 10 bases that match TRBD1. TRBV23-1 is given ORF status, its function remaining uncertain. J lost 4 bases, V lost 1 base, and 7 bases had no gene match. The CDR3 sequence is 17 residues long. The CDR3 nucleotides read TGCGCCAGCAGTCAATGCGCCGGACAGGGGGGAAAAAACATTCAGTACTTC. Amino acid sequence: CASSQCAGQGGKNIQYF.

The rearrangement links TRBV9 to TRBJ1-1, with D maybe TRBD1 (6 bases). The CDR3 contains 13 residues. Trimming removed 0 bases from V and 5 bases from J, with 8 bases in between. Germline V gives CDR1 SGDLS, CDR2 YYNGEE. The CDR3, as DNA: TGTGCCAGCAGCGTAGCAGGGGATACTGAAGCTTTCTTT. Translating it yields CASSVAGDTEAFF. Full variable domain (outside the CDR3, taken from reference TRBV9 and TRBJ1-1): DSGVTQTPKHLITATGQRVTLRCSPRSGDLSVYWYQQSLDQGLQFLIQYYNGEERAKGNILERFSAQQFPDLHSELNLSSLELGDSALYFCASSVAGDTEAFFGQGTRLTVV.

The J gene is TRBJ1-1, the V gene TRBV27; 11 nucleotides align to TRBD1. There are 14 residues in the CDR3. The V gene end was trimmed by 8 bases and the J gene end by 5 bases; junction bases not matched to a gene: 7. The germline CDR1 and CDR2 sequences are MNHEY and SMNVEV (reference sequence). The CDR3 DNA is TGTGCCAGCGCTCCGGGACAGGGGGGGACTGAAGCTTTCTTT. It yields the protein CASAPGQGGTEAFF.

The chain couples TRBV29-1 to TRBJ1-1, with D possibly TRBD1 on 6 matching bases. V lost 4 bases, J lost 1 base, and 10 bases lay in between. The germline V gene has CDR1 SQVTM and CDR2 ANQGSEA. This CDR3 has 13 residues. The CDR3 sequence is CSVGTAANTEAFF. The CDR3 DNA sequence: TGCAGCGTTGGGACAGCGGCGAACACTGAAGCTTTCTTT.

The chain carries TRBV12-3 or TRBV12-4 and TRBJ2-2; the D gene could be TRBD1 or TRBD2 (5 bases each). The CDR3 runs 13 residues. Trimming cost V 4 bases and J 6 bases, with 9 bases left between them. The CDR3 bases are TGTGCCAGCAGTTGGGGGACCTCCGGGGAGCTGTTTTTT. It is translated as CASSWGTSGELFF.

The chain links TRBV6-4 to TRBJ1-6; no clear D gene. Trimming removed 5 bases from V and 7 bases from J, with 15 bases in between. The CDR3 consists of 15 residues. Germline values: CDR1 MRHNA, CDR2 SNTAGT. For the CDR3, the DNA is TGTGCCAGCAGTCCCATATTGGACCCAAATTCACCCCTCCACTTT. Amino acids: CASSPILDPNSPLHF.

The chain joins TRBV2 to TRBJ2-1; 7 positions match TRBD2. CDR3 length: 15 amino acids. V lost 4 bases and J lost 4; bases outside the gene matches: 7. CDR1 is SNHLY and CDR2 is FYNNEI in the germline V gene. Here the CDR3 reads CASSARGGRYNEQFF. The CDR3 nucleotides read TGTGCCAGCAGTGCACGGGGCGGGAGATACAATGAGCAGTTCTTC.

The J gene is TRBJ1-2, the V gene TRBV5-4; no clear D. This CDR3 has 14 residues. Trimming took 3 bases from V and 7 from J, leaving 16 bases between them. Germline V gene sequence: CDR1 SGHNT, CDR2 YYREEE (reference sequence). The CDR3 DNA reads TGTGCCAGCAGCTCTTTGGGAGGGAGGATTGGCTACACCTTC. Amino acids: CASSSLGGRIGYTF.

The V gene is TRBV2, the J gene TRBJ2-1, with D possibly being TRBD1 (6 bases). Germline lookup yields CDR1 SNHLY and CDR2 FYNNEI. This CDR3 contains 15 residues. Deletions cut 4 bases from V and 2 bases from J, with 12 bases between. The DNA for the CDR3 is TGTGCCAGCAGTGCCAACAGGGCGACCTACAATGAGCAGTTCTTC. Translation: CASSANRATYNEQFF.

This clone was seen once. This chain joins TRBV6-5 and TRBJ1-4, with D maybe TRBD1 (6 bases). This CDR3 is built from 14 residues. Germline assignment: CDR1 MNHEY and CDR2 SVGAGI. The V gene lost 5 bases and the J gene lost 4 bases, with 11 bases spanning the gap. Written as DNA, the CDR3 is TGTGCCAGCAGTACCACAGGGTTTAATGAAAAACTGTTTTTT. Translating it yields CASSTTGFNEKLFF.